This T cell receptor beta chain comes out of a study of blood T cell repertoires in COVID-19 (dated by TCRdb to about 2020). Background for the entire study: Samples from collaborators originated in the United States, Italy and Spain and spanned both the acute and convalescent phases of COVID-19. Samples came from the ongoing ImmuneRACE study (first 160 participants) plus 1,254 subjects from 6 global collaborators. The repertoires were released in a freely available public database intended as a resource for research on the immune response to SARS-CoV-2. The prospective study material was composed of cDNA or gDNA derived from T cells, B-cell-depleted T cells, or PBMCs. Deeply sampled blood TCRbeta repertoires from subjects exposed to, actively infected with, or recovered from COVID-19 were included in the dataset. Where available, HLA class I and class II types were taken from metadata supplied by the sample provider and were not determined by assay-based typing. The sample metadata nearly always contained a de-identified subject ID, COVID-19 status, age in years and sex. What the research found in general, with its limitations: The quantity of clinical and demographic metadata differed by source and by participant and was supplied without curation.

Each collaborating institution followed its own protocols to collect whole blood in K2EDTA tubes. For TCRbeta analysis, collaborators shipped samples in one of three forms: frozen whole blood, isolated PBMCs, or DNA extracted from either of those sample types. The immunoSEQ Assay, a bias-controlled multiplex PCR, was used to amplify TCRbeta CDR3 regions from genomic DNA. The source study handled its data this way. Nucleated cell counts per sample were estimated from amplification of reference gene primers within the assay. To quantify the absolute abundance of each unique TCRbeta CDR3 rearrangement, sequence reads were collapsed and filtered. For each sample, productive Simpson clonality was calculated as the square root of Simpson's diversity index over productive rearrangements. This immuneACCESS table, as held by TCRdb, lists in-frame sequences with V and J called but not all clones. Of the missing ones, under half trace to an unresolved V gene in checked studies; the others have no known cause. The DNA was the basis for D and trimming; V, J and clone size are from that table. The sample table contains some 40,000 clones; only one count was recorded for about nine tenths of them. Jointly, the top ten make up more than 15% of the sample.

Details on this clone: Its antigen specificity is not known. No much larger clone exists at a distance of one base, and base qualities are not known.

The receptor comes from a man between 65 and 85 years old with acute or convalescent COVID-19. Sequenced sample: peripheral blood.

The CDR3 reads CASSYMIGGPTEAFF. The sequenced DNA: TGTGCCAGCAGTTACATGATCGGGGGTCCCACTGAAGCTTTCTTT. This receptor chain uses TRBV6-2 or TRBV6-3 and TRBJ1-1, with a weak D call of TRBD1 (5 bases match). Measured from the cysteine to the phenylalanine, the CDR3 is 15 residues long. The CDR3 DNA has 45 bases and is translated from base 1. CDR1 and CDR2 were assigned from the germline V gene as MNHEY and SVGEGT. Cut back by 2 bases and 4 bases, the V and J ends lie 14 bases apart.